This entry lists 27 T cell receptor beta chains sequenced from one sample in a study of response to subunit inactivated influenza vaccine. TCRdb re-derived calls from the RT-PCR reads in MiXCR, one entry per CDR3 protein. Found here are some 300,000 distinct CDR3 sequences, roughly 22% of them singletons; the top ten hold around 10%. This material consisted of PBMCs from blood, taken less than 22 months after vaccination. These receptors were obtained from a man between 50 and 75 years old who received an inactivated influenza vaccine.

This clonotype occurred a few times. This CDR3 reads CASSLVLGDEQFF. The CDR3 coding sequence is TGTGCCAGCAGCTTAGTTTTGGGCGATGAGCAGTTCTTC. This chain links TRBV7-2 with TRBJ2-1, with unresolved D. This CDR3 region has 13 residues. V lost 1 base and J lost 8, with 9 bases in between. The V gene's germline CDR1 is SGHTA and CDR2 FQGNSA.

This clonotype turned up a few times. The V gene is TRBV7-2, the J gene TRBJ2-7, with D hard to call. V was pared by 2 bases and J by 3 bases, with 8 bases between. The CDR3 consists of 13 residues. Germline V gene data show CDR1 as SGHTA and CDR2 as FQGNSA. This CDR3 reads CASSLSEVYEQYF. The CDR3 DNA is TGTGCCAGCAGCTTAAGTGAGGTCTACGAGCAGTACTTC.

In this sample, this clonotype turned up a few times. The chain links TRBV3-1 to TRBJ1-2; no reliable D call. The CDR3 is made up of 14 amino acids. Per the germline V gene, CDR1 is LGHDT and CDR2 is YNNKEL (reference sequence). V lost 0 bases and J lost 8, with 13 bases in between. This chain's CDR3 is CASSQDITVGGYTF. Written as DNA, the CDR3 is TGTGCCAGCAGCCAAGATATCACGGTGGGAGGCTACACCTTC.

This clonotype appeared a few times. The CDR3 spells CAWRDRGYYGYTF. CDR3 bases: TGTGCCTGGAGGGACAGGGGATACTATGGCTACACCTTC. The chain joins TRBV30 to TRBJ1-2, with 9 bases identical to TRBD1. With V trimmed by 3 bases and J by 3 bases, 2 bases remained unmatched. Germline assignment: CDR1 GTSNPN and CDR2 SVGIG (reference sequence). The CDR3 has 13 amino acids.

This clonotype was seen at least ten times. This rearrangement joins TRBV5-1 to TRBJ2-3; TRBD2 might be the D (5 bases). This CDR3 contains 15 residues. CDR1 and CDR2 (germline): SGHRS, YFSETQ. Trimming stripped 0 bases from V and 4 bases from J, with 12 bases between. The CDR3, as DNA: TGCGCCAGCAGCTTGGCCGTCTCGGGATCAGATACGCAGTATTTT. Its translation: CASSLAVSGSDTQYF.

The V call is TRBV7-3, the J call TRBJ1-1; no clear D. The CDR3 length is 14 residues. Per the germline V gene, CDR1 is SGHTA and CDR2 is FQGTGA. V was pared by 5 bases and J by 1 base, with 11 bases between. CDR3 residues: CASSALGRNTEAFF. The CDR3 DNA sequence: TGTGCCAGCAGCGCCCTGGGGAGGAACACTGAAGCTTTCTTT.

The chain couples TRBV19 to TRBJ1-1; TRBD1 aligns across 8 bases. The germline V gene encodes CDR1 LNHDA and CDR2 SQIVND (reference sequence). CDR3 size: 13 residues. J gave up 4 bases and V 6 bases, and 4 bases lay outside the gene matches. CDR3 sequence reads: CASSRRGLTEAFF. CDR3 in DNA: TGTGCCAGTAGCCGCAGGGGGCTCACTGAAGCTTTCTTT.

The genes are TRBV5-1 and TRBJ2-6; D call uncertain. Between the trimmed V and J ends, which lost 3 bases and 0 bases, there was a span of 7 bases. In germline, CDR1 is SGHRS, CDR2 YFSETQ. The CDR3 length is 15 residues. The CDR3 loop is CASSWSTSGANVLTF. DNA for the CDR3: TGCGCCAGCAGCTGGTCTACCTCTGGGGCCAACGTCCTGACTTTC.

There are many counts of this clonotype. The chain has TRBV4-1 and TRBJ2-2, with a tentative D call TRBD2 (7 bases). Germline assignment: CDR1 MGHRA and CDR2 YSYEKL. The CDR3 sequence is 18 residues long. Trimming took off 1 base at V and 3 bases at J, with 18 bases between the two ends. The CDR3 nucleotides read TGCGCCAGCAGCCAAGTCCTCCTGGGGGGGGCTGACACCGGGGAGCTGTTTTTT. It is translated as CASSQVLLGGADTGELFF.

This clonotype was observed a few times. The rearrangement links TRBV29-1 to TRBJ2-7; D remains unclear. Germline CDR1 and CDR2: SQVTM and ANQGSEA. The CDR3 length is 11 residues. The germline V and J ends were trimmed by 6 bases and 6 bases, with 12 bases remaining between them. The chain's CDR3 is CSVRGASEQYF. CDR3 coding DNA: TGCAGCGTCCGCGGTGCCAGCGAGCAGTACTTC.

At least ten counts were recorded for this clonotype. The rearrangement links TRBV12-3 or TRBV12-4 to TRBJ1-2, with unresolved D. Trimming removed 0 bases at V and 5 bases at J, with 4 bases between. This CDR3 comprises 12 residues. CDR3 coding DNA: TGTGCCAGCAGTTTAGCGAGTTATGGCTACACCTTC. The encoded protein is CASSLASYGYTF.

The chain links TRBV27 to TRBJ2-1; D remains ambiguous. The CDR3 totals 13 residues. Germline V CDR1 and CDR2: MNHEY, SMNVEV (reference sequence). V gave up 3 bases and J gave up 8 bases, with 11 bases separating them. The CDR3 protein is CASSFLGKDEQFF. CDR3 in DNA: TGTGCCAGCAGTTTTTTAGGGAAAGATGAGCAGTTCTTC.

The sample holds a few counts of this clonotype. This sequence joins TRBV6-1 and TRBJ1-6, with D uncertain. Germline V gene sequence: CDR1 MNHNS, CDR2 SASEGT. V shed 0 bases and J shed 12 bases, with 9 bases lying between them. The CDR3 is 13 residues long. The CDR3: CASSEAFDLPLHF. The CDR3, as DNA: TGTGCCAGCAGTGAAGCATTTGATTTACCCCTCCACTTT.

The CDR3 sequence: CASRGEGPVEAFF. CDR3 bases: TGCGCCAGCAGGGGGGAGGGCCCGGTTGAAGCTTTCTTT. The rearrangement uses TRBV5-1 and TRBJ1-1; weak D call: TRBD1 (5 bases). Germline V gives CDR1 SGHRS, CDR2 YFSETQ. There are 13 residues in the CDR3. The V end lost 5 bases, the J end lost 7 bases, and 15 bases lay between the germline ends.

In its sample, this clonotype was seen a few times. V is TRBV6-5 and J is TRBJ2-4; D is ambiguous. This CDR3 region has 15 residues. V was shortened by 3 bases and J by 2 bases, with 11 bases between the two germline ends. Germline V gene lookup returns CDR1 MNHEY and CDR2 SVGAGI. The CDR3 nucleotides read TGTGCCAGCAGTTATTTATCAGGTTCCAAAAACATTCAGTACTTC. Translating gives CASSYLSGSKNIQYF.

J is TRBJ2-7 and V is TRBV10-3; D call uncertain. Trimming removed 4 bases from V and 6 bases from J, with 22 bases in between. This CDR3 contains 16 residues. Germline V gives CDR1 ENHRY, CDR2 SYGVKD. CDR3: CAISGWAGEFGPEQYF. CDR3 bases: TGTGCCATCAGTGGGTGGGCAGGAGAATTCGGGCCCGAGCAGTACTTC.

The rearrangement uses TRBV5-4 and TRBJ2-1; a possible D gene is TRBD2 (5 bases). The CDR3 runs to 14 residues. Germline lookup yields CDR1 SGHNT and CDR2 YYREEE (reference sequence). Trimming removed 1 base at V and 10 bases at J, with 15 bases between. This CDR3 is CASSLIGATGEQFF. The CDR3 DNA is TGTGCCAGCAGCTTGATTGGTGCCACGGGGGAGCAGTTCTTC. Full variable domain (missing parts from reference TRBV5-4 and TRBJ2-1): ETGVTQSPTHLIKTRGQQVTLRCSSQSGHNTVSWYQQALGQGPQFIFQYYREEENGRGNFPPRFSGLQFPNYSSELNVNALELDDSALYLCASSLIGATGEQFFGPGTRLTVL.

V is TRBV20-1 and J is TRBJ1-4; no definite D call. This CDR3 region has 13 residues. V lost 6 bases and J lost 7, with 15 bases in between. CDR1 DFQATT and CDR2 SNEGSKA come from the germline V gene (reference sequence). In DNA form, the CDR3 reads TGCAGTGCCGAGGTGGAGGGTGGTGAAAAACTGTTTTTT. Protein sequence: CSAEVEGGEKLFF.

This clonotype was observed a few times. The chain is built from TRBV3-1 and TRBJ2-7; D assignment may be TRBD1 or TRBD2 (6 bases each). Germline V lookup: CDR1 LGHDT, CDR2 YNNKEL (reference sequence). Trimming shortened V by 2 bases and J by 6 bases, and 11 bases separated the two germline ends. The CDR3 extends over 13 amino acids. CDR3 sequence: CASSQQGTGEQYF. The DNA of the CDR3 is TGTGCCAGCAGCCAACAGGGGACTGGCGAGCAGTACTTC.

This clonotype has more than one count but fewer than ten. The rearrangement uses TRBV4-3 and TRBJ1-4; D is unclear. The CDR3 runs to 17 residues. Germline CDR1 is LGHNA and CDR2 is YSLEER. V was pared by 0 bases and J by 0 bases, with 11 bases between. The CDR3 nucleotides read TGCGCCAGCAGCCAAGATCCACGGATTGCAACTAATGAAAAACTGTTTTTT. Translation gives CASSQDPRIATNEKLFF.

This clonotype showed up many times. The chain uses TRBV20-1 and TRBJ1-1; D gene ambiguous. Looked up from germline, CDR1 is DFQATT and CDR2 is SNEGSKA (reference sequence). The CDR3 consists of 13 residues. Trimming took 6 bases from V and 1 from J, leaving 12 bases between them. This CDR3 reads CSAVMGGNTEAFF. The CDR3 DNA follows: TGCAGTGCAGTGATGGGAGGGAACACTGAAGCTTTCTTT.

The CDR3 here is CASSSPGQGTGANVLTF. The CDR3 DNA is TGTGCCAGCAGTTCCCCCGGACAGGGGACCGGGGCCAACGTCCTGACTTTC. The J gene is TRBJ2-6, the V gene TRBV28; 9 bases are shared with TRBD1. The CDR3 has 17 amino acids. Trimming cost V 4 bases and J 4 bases; bases outside gene matches: 8. In germline, CDR1 is MDHEN, CDR2 SYDVKM.

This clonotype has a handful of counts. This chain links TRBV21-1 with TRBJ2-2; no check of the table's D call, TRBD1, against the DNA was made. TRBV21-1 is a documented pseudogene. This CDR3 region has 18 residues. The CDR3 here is CASSKVGRLRVRTGELFF. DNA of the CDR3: TGTGCCAGCAGCAAAGTAGGCAGATTAAGGGTGCGCACCGGGGAGCTGTTTTTT.

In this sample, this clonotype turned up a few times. The DNA of the CDR3 is TGTGCCAGCAGCTTAGCGTCCCGGGACAGCTATGGCTACACCTTC. Its translation: CASSLASRDSYGYTF. The V gene is TRBV7-2, the J gene TRBJ1-2; 7 bases align to TRBD1. CDR3 length: 15 amino acids. The junction had 5 bases not matched to a gene; V was cut back by 0 bases and J by 4 bases. Germline loops: CDR1 SGHTA, CDR2 FQGNSA.

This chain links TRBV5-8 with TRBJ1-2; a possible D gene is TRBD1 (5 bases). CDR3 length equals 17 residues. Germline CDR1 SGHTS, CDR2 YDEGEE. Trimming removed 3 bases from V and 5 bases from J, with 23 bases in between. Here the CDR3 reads CASSYTLHTTGMYGYTF. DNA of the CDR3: TGTGCCAGCAGCTATACTTTACATACCACAGGAATGTATGGCTACACCTTC.

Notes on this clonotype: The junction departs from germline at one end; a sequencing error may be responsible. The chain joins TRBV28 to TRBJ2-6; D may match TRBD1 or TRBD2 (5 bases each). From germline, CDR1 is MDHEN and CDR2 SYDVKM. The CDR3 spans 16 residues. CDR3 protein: CASSKPGPSRANVLTF. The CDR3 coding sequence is TGTGCCAGCAGTAAACCGGGACCCTCTCGGGCCAACGTCCTGACTTTC.

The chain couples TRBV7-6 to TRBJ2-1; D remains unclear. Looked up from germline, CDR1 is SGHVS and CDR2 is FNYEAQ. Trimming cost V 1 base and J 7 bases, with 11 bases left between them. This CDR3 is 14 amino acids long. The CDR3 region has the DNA TGTGCCAGCAGCTTAGGCAATAGAGAAAATGAGCAGTTCTTC. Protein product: CASSLGNRENEQFF.